This T cell receptor (beta chain) was documented in a study of OX40 agonist ivuxolimab in advanced cancers. Generated by immunoSEQ multiplex PCR, the TCRdb table keeps only in-frame clones and is missing some. The sample lists about 38,000 clones, around 83% occurring once. Trimming took off 4 bases at V and 4 bases at J, with 10 bases between the two ends. Germline assignment: CDR1 LNHDA and CDR2 SQIVND (reference sequence). CDR3 size: 13 residues. The sequence derives from an adult with an advanced solid tumor such as melanoma, head and neck, liver or kidney cancer. V usage is TRBV19 and J usage is TRBJ1-2, with D tentatively TRBD1 (5 bases). Sample: CD4+ or CD8+ T cells sorted from blood, taken in a trial of the OX40 agonist ivuxolimab. CDR3 region: CASSRGQAYGYTF. In DNA, the CDR3 is TGTGCCAGTAGTAGGGGCCAGGCCTATGGCTACACCTTC.